Presented here are 15 T cell receptor beta chains from one specimen sequenced in a study of molecular identifiers for immune sequencing clone quantification. TCRdb fed the PCR reads into MiXCR, producing one record per CDR3 protein. The sample lists about 97,000 distinct CDR3 sequences, around 37% seen once, with about a tenth in the top ten. Sequences were obtained from naive CD8+ T cells from blood, with Jurkat cell RNA spiked in. Subset of the sample: FACS-sorted CD8+CD4-CCR7+CD45RA+ naive T cells. The receptors were sampled from a human donor in good health. Some libraries in this study had Jurkat cell RNA spiked in.

The sample holds a few counts of this clonotype. The rearrangement links TRBV28 to TRBJ1-1; possible D gene TRBD1, 6 bases. V lost 5 bases to trimming and J lost 2 bases, with 18 bases between them. The germline CDR1 and CDR2 sequences are MDHEN and SYDVKM. This CDR3 contains 16 residues. Here the CDR3 reads CASSTHRQDLNTEAFF. CDR3 DNA: TGTGCCAGCAGTACCCACCGACAGGACCTCAACACTGAAGCTTTCTTT.

There are many counts of this clonotype. Here the CDR3 reads CASSYGVPSTDTQYF. The DNA for the CDR3 is TGTGCCAGCAGTTACGGAGTACCCAGCACAGATACGCAGTATTTT. The chain recombines TRBV6-2 or TRBV6-3 with TRBJ2-3, with D unresolved. This CDR3 is built from 15 residues. Germline loops: CDR1 MNHEY, CDR2 SVGEGT. V was trimmed by 2 bases and J by 0 bases, leaving 9 bases between them.

The chain combines TRBV4-3 with TRBJ2-3, with a possible D match to TRBD1 (6 bases). Germline V lookup: CDR1 LGHNA, CDR2 YSLEER. V dropped 3 bases and J dropped 5 bases, with 12 bases sitting between them. The CDR3 spans 14 residues. The CDR3 region is CASSQGAVGDTQYF. The CDR3 DNA reads as TGCGCCAGCAGCCAGGGGGCGGTGGGAGATACGCAGTATTTT.

The table lists this clonotype with a few counts. The V and J genes are TRBV9 and TRBJ2-2, with a possible D match to TRBD2 (5 bases). The germline gives CDR1 SGDLS, CDR2 YYNGEE. This CDR3 region has 16 residues. Trimming cost V 4 bases and J 0 bases, with 13 bases left between them. For the CDR3, the DNA is TGTGCCAGCAGCCCCTCTGCCGGGACGAACACCGGGGAGCTGTTTTTT. As protein: CASSPSAGTNTGELFF.

The sample holds a few counts of this clonotype. The chain couples TRBV29-1 to TRBJ2-7; the D call may be TRBD1 or TRBD2 (5 bases each). CDR3 length equals 12 residues. Germline CDR1 reads SQVTM; CDR2 reads ANQGSEA. The V end was cut by 7 bases, the J end by 3 bases, with 13 bases between. DNA for the CDR3: TGCAGCGCAGAGGGGCTGCTCTACGAGCAGTACTTC. It specifies CSAEGLLYEQYF.

This clonotype came up a few times. The rearrangement joins TRBV4-3 to TRBJ2-7; a weak D match, TRBD1 (6 bases). Germline V gene lookup returns CDR1 LGHNA and CDR2 YSLEER. Between the trimmed V and J ends, which lost 0 bases and 12 bases, there was a span of 24 bases. This CDR3 has 16 amino acids. The CDR3 loop reads CASSQDTGIPLAGAYF. The CDR3, as DNA: TGCGCCAGCAGCCAAGATACAGGGATCCCCCTAGCCGGGGCGTACTTC.

This chain connects TRBV9 to TRBJ2-1; 8 bases agree with TRBD2. The V segment lost 2 bases and the J segment 8 bases; nucleotides outside the gene matches: 6. Germline CDR1 and CDR2: SGDLS and YYNGEE. This CDR3 is built from 14 residues. CDR3 sequence: CASSVSGSFYEQFF. The CDR3 nucleotides are TGTGCCAGCAGCGTCAGCGGGAGTTTCTATGAGCAGTTCTTC.

This clonotype was seen a handful of times. The genes are TRBV6-2 or TRBV6-3 and TRBJ1-1; a weak D match, TRBD1 (5 bases). Germline V gene sequence: CDR1 MNHEY, CDR2 SVGEGT. V dropped 6 bases and J dropped 4 bases, with 12 bases sitting between them. This CDR3 spans 13 amino acids. CDR3 nucleotide sequence: TGTGCCAGCAGAGCAGGGAGGACCACTGAAGCTTTCTTT. Translation gives CASRAGRTTEAFF.

This clonotype has more than one count but fewer than ten. The germline gene is not matched at one end of the junction; a read error may be the cause. The V call is TRBV5-3, the J call TRBJ2-6, with D possibly TRBD2 on 5 matching bases. TRBV5-3 is sorted into the ORF group, with uncertain function. This CDR3 region has 16 residues. CDR3: CASSLGASSGANVLTF. DNA for the CDR3: TGTGCCAGCAGCTTGGGAGCAAGCTCTGGGGCCAACGTCCTGACTTTC.

Worth noting for this clonotype: This may stem from a read error, because a much larger clone lies one nucleotide away. The CDR3 region is CASRQAGGDTQYF. The DNA of the CDR3 is TGTGCCAGCAGACAAGCGGGGGGAGATACGCAGTATTTT. The chain uses TRBV12-3 or TRBV12-4 and TRBJ2-3, with 9 bases lining up with TRBD2. After removal of 6 bases from V and 5 bases from J, the junction contained 3 bases not matched to a gene. There are 13 residues in the CDR3.

This clonotype was seen a few times. This rearrangement joins TRBV7-3 to TRBJ2-3; D remains ambiguous. Germline loops: CDR1 SGHTA, CDR2 FQGTGA. The length of the CDR3 is 14 residues. Trimming took 5 bases from V and 0 from J, leaving 9 bases between them. CDR3 nucleotides: TGTGCCAGCAGCCCGCGAGGAAGCACAGATACGCAGTATTTT. Its translation is CASSPRGSTDTQYF.

This clonotype is a singleton in its sample. The gene calls are TRBV27 and TRBJ2-3, with a weak D call TRBD1 (6 bases). The V and J ends lost 4 bases and 8 bases respectively, with 16 bases between them. The CDR3 covers 14 residues. Germline CDR1 is MNHEY and CDR2 is SMNVEV (reference sequence). Here the CDR3 DNA reads TGTGCCAGCAGTTGGGGCAGGGGCCCAGCTACGCAGTATTTT. This sequence encodes CASSWGRGPATQYF.

As to this clonotype: Since a much larger clone is just one base distant, this may be a read error. The chain has TRBV11-2 and TRBJ2-3; the D call may be TRBD1 or TRBD2 (5 bases each). The CDR3 is 16 residues long. V gave up 6 bases and J gave up 5 bases, with 21 bases separating them. Germline V gives CDR1 SGHAT, CDR2 FQNNGV. The CDR3 loop reads CASSFLGTLNQDTQYF. CDR3 nucleotides: TGTGCCAGCAGTTTCCTTGGGACCCTGAATCAAGATACGCAGTATTTT.

There are many counts of this clonotype. The chain combines TRBV7-8 with TRBJ2-7; no reliable D call. The CDR3 loop spans 14 amino acids. The V gene lost 2 bases and the J gene lost 2 bases, with 10 bases spanning the gap. The germline gives CDR1 SGHVS, CDR2 FQNEAQ. The CDR3 DNA reads TGTGCCAGCAGCTTACTGGACGCCGCCTACGAGCAGTACTTC. It codes for CASSLLDAAYEQYF.

Note on this clonotype: The junction departs from the called germline gene at one end, perhaps through a read error. The chain uses TRBV12-3 or TRBV12-4 and TRBJ2-3; TRBD2 aligns across 8 bases. This CDR3 contains 17 residues. CDR3 sequence: CASSRPPLAGLTETQYF. Here the CDR3 DNA reads TGTGCCAGCAGTCGACCACCGTTAGCGGGGCTCACAGAAACGCAGTATTTT.